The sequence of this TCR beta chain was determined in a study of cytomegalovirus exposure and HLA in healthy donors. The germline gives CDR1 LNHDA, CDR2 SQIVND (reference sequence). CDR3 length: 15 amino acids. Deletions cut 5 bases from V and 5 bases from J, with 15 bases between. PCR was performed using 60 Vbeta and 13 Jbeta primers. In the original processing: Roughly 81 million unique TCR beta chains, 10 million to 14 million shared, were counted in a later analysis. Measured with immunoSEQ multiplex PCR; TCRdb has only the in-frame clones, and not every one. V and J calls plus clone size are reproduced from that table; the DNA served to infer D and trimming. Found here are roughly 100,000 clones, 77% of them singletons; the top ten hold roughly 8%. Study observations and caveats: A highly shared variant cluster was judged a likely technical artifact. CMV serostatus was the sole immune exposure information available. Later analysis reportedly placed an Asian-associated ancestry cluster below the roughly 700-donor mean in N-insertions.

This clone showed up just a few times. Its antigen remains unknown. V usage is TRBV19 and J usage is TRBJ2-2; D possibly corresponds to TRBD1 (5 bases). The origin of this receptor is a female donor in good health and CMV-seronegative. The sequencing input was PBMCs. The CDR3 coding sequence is TGTGCCAGTAGTTCGTTCAGGCAGGGAACCGGGGAGCTGTTTTTT. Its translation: CASSSFRQGTGELFF.